The entry that follows covers one T cell receptor beta chain sequence. Its antigen is as yet unknown. This specimen belongs to a study of read filtering for tumor transcriptome and immune sequencing. Study-level information: By R-ISS, stages I, II and III held approximately 8, 16 and 7 patients.

Study conclusions and caveats: Without single-read clonotypes, shared clonotype proportions correlated more between IR-seq and RNA-seq.

CDR1 MNHEY and CDR2 SVGEGT come from the germline V gene. The length of the CDR3 is 12 residues. Trimming pared 4 bases from V and 8 bases from J, leaving 10 bases between. The library was built from about 400 ng RNA with molecular barcoded adaptors for alpha/delta and beta/gamma chains. TCRdb passed the reads through MiXCR, listing each CDR3 protein once. The sample includes 14,000 to 15,000 distinct CDR3 sequences, about 20% of them seen just once. The sequenced sample was a population of CD138-negative cells sorted from bone marrow. The chain uses TRBV6-2 or TRBV6-3 and TRBJ2-3, with no clear D. The TCR sequence derives from a donor aged 40 or over with multiple myeloma. CDR3: CASSLPPATQYF. The CDR3 DNA reads TGTGCCAGCAGTTTACCCCCGGCTACGCAGTATTTT.